The 20 T cell receptor beta chains below were found in one sample sequenced in a study of cytomegalovirus exposure and HLA in healthy donors. TCRdb keeps only in-frame clones here, not all; method: immunoSEQ multiplex PCR. The sample holds about 150,000 clones, about 91% seen once. The sequenced sample consisted of PBMCs. Receptor source: a woman aged 18-35 years in good health and CMV-seropositive.

This clone was counted a single time. This sample includes further DNA sequences coding for the same CDR3. This sequence joins TRBV27 and TRBJ1-5, with D unresolved. CDR1 is MNHEY, CDR2 SMNVEV, per germline (reference sequence). Trimming took 6 bases from V and 2 from J, leaving 5 bases between them. The CDR3 spans 12 residues. The CDR3 region has the DNA TGTGCCAGCAGGGCCGGCAATCAGCCCCAGCATTTT. It yields the protein CASRAGNQPQHF.

The rearrangement joins TRBV28 to TRBJ1-2; 10 nucleotides line up with TRBD1. The V and J ends lost 6 bases and 4 bases, in that order; junction bases with no gene match: 11. The length of the CDR3 is 16 residues. Per the germline V gene, CDR1 is MDHEN and CDR2 is SYDVKM. The CDR3 bases are TGTGCCAGCAGACTTCCGGGACAGGGGTTCGCCTATGGCTACACCTTC. It encodes CASRLPGQGFAYGYTF.

The genes are TRBV2 and TRBJ2-1, with TRBD2 matching over 14 bases. The CDR3 is 16 residues long. Germline-derived CDR1 and CDR2 are SNHLY and FYNNEI. Unmatched junction bases numbered 6, after V lost 4 bases and J lost 7 bases. The CDR3 nucleotides read TGTGCCAGCAGTGGAGGACTAGCGGGGGGTTTAAATGAGCAGTTCTTC. This encodes CASSGGLAGGLNEQFF.

The chain recombines TRBV5-6 with TRBJ2-7, with D perhaps TRBD1 (6 bases). The CDR3 loop spans 14 amino acids. Germline loops: CDR1 SGHDT, CDR2 YYEEEE. V dropped 0 bases and J dropped 5 bases, with 12 bases sitting between them. The CDR3 DNA follows: TGTGCCAGCAGCTTGGACAGGGCAGGCAACGAGCAGTACTTC. Its translation: CASSLDRAGNEQYF.

This sequence joins TRBV7-2 and TRBJ1-6, with 9 nucleotides matching TRBD1. V shed 5 bases and J 6 bases; nucleotides not matched to a gene: 5. Germline V CDR1 and CDR2: SGHTA, FQGNSA. This CDR3 has 15 residues. The CDR3 loop reads CASSLGQGRNSPLHF. For the CDR3, the DNA is TGTGCCAGCAGCCTAGGACAGGGGCGTAATTCACCCCTCCACTTT.

This clone was detected once. This chain uses TRBV7-6 with TRBJ2-2; 9 bases are a match to TRBD1. Trimming at V came to 1 base and at J to 5 bases, leaving 5 bases not matched to a gene. This CDR3 comprises 16 residues. Germline lookup yields CDR1 SGHVS and CDR2 FNYEAQ. CDR3 coding DNA: TGTGCCAGCAGCTTAGACGGGACAGGGCTAACCGGGGAGCTGTTTTTT. It translates to CASSLDGTGLTGELFF.

On this clone itself: At one end the junction does not follow the germline gene, possibly because of a read error. The V gene is TRBV11-2, the J gene TRBJ2-3; 9 nucleotides align to TRBD1. Germline assignment: CDR1 SGHAT and CDR2 FQNNGV. The CDR3 sequence is 13 residues long. The CDR3 here is CATHRGRTDTQYF. The CDR3 DNA reads TGTGCCACTCACAGGGGGCGCACGGATACGCAGTATTTT.

CDR3 in amino acids: CASSSGSTGRFAEAFF. CDR3 DNA sequence: TGCGCCAGCAGCTCGGGAAGTACAGGGAGATTTGCTGAAGCTTTCTTT. The chain employs TRBV5-1 and TRBJ1-1; possible D gene TRBD1, 6 bases. CDR1 SGHRS and CDR2 YFSETQ come from the germline V gene. V lost 3 bases and J 6 bases, leaving 21 bases between the germline ends. The CDR3 spans 16 residues.

This clone was detected a few times. The V and J genes are TRBV25-1 and TRBJ2-5; 7 bases agree with TRBD1. The trim removed 2 bases at V and 3 bases at J, leaving 12 bases unmatched. This CDR3 region has 17 residues. Per germline, CDR1 MGHDK and CDR2 SYGVNS. CDR3 in DNA: TGTGCCAGCAGTGAACTCCCGCCAGGACAGGCAGAAGAGACCCAGTACTTC. Protein sequence: CASSELPPGQAEETQYF.

This clone was counted between two and nine times. The chain links TRBV10-1 to TRBJ1-1; 8 nucleotides line up with TRBD1. This CDR3 is built from 14 residues. Germline CDR1 and CDR2: WNHNN and SYGVQD (reference sequence). V lost 3 bases and J lost 7; bases outside the gene matches: 7. CDR3 loop: CASSDVQGVDEAFF. The CDR3 DNA is TGCGCCAGCAGTGACGTACAGGGGGTCGATGAAGCTTTCTTT.

This chain uses TRBV9 with TRBJ1-2, with D hard to call. The CDR3 has 16 residues. Germline-derived CDR1 and CDR2 are SGDLS and YYNGEE. Trimming took off 0 bases at V and 2 bases at J, with 14 bases between the two ends. The CDR3 here is CASSVDLSVSNYGYTF. The CDR3 region has the DNA TGTGCCAGCAGCGTAGATCTGTCAGTATCAAACTATGGCTACACCTTC.

The rearrangement links TRBV7-9 to TRBJ2-2; 8 bases map to TRBD1. Germline V gives CDR1 SEHNR, CDR2 FQNEAQ (reference sequence). The CDR3 runs 18 residues. V lost 5 bases to trimming and J lost 5 bases; unmatched junction nucleotides: 16. CDR3 sequence: CASSHGQGILEGTGELFF. CDR3 nucleotides: TGTGCCAGCAGCCACGGACAGGGAATTCTAGAGGGTACCGGGGAGCTGTTTTTT. Looking up the rest from reference TRBV7-9 and TRBJ2-2 gives the full variable domain: DTGVSQNPRHKITKRGQNVTFRCDPISEHNRLYWYRQTLGQGPEFLTYFQNEAQLEKSRLLSDRFSAERPKGSFSTLEIQRTEQGDSAMYLCASSHGQGILEGTGELFFGEGSRLTVL.

The rearrangement uses TRBV28 and TRBJ1-1; no reliable D call. Between the trimmed V and J ends, which lost 5 bases and 6 bases, there was a span of 19 bases. The CDR3 is 15 amino acids. Per the germline V gene, CDR1 is MDHEN and CDR2 is SYDVKM. The CDR3 loop is CASSTRGILDPEAFF. As DNA, the CDR3 is TGTGCCAGCAGTACCCGAGGGATCTTAGACCCTGAAGCTTTCTTT.

CDR3 sequence: CASSLGLPTGYTF. Here the CDR3 DNA reads TGTGCCAGCAGCTTGGGACTCCCAACGGGCTACACCTTC. The V call is TRBV5-4, the J call TRBJ1-2, with D unclear. Per the germline V gene, CDR1 is SGHNT and CDR2 is YYREEE (reference sequence). Trimming took off 0 bases at V and 8 bases at J, with 11 bases between the two ends. The CDR3 length is 13 residues. Using reference TRBV5-4 and TRBJ1-2 for the parts outside the CDR3, the full variable domain is ETGVTQSPTHLIKTRGQQVTLRCSSQSGHNTVSWYQQALGQGPQFIFQYYREEENGRGNFPPRFSGLQFPNYSSELNVNALELDDSALYLCASSLGLPTGYTFGSGTRLTVV.

The chain links TRBV15 to TRBJ1-4; D gene uncertain. The CDR3 is made up of 14 amino acids. The ends were cut back, 1 base at V and 5 bases at J, with 8 bases in the middle. Germline V gene lookup returns CDR1 LNHNV and CDR2 YYDKDF (reference sequence). The CDR3 spells CATSRARENEKLFF. In DNA form, the CDR3 reads TGTGCCACCAGCAGAGCGAGAGAAAATGAAAAACTGTTTTTT.

This sequence joins TRBV14 and TRBJ2-1; a possible D gene is TRBD1 (6 bases). Germline CDR1 SGHDN, CDR2 FVKESK. V was pared by 3 bases and J by 8 bases, with 20 bases between. The CDR3 spans 16 residues. The CDR3 DNA reads TGTGCCAGCAGCCAGGTCCATCCAGGGGAGAGGGATGAGCAGTTCTTC. Its translation: CASSQVHPGERDEQFF.

V usage is TRBV15 and J usage is TRBJ2-7; D perhaps matches TRBD1 (5 bases). The CDR3 totals 13 residues. The germline V gene has CDR1 LNHNV and CDR2 YYDKDF (reference sequence). V lost 1 base and J 4 bases, leaving 8 bases between the germline ends. CDR3 residues: CATSRGQNYEQYF. The DNA of the CDR3 is TGTGCCACCAGCAGAGGACAGAATTACGAGCAGTACTTC.

The rearrangement joins TRBV11-2 to TRBJ2-7; maybe TRBD1 (6 bases). Germline-derived CDR1 and CDR2 are SGHAT and FQNNGV. This CDR3 has 12 residues. The V end was cut by 8 bases, the J end by 1 base, with 9 bases between. In nucleotides, the CDR3 is TGTGCCAGCGTACAGGGTTCCTACGAGCAGTACTTC. This codes for CASVQGSYEQYF.

This clone appeared a few times. This chain links TRBV6-5 with TRBJ2-7; TRBD1 agrees at 8 bases. The germline V gene encodes CDR1 MNHEY and CDR2 SVGAGI. CDR3 size: 14 residues. V shed 4 bases, J shed 0 bases, and the junction held 2 bases outside the gene matches. The CDR3 loop is CASSWTGSSYEQYF. The CDR3 coding sequence is TGTGCCAGCAGTTGGACAGGGAGCTCCTACGAGCAGTACTTC.

V is TRBV5-4 and J is TRBJ1-2, with 9 bases aligning to TRBD1. Trimming at V came to 4 bases and at J to 5 bases, leaving 6 bases not matched to a gene. The germline V gene encodes CDR1 SGHNT and CDR2 YYREEE (reference sequence). The CDR3 covers 14 residues. In nucleotides, the CDR3 is TGTGCCAGCAGCGGACGGACAGGGGATTATGGCTACACCTTC. Protein: CASSGRTGDYGYTF.